This T cell receptor beta chain is drawn from a study of identical twins. MiXCR, applied by TCRdb to the 5' RACE reads, yields one record per CDR3 protein. The sample includes approximately 210,000 distinct CDR3 sequences, more than 15% of them seen just once. This clonotype has just a few counts. The sample was also reused in another study, on T cells expressing NK-cell markers. Per that paper: An anti-gamma-delta TCR antibody restricted sorting to alpha-beta TCR T cells in several experiments.

The source material was CD8+ T cells sorted from blood. The clonotype was recovered from a woman aged 18-29 years in good health.

CDR3 in amino acids: CASSSEMTGKTSTDTQYF. CDR3 DNA: TGTGCCAGCAGCTCCGAAATGACAGGGAAAACTAGCACAGATACGCAGTATTTT. V gene TRBV28 combines with J gene TRBJ2-3, with TRBD1 matching 7 bases. The CDR3 loop spans 18 amino acids. The trim removed 6 bases at V and 0 bases at J, leaving 15 bases unmatched. Germline lookup yields CDR1 MDHEN and CDR2 SYDVKM.